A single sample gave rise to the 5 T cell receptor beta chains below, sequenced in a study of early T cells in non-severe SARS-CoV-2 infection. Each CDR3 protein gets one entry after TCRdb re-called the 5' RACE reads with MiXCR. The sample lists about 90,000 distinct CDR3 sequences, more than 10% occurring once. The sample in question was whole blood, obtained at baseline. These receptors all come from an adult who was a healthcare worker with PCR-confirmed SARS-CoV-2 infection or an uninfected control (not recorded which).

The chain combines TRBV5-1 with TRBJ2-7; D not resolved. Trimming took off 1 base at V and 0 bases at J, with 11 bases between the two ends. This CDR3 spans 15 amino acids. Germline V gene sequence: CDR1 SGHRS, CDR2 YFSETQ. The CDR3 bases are TGCGCCAGCAGCTTGACCGCTGATAGCTCCTACGAGCAGTACTTC. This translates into CASSLTADSSYEQYF.

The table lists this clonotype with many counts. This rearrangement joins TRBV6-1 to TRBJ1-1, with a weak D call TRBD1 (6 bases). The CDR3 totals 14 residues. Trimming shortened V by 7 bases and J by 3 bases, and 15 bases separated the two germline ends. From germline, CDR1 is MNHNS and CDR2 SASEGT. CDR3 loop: CASKGLPGDTEAFF. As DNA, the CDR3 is TGTGCCAGCAAAGGCCTACCAGGGGACACTGAAGCTTTCTTT.

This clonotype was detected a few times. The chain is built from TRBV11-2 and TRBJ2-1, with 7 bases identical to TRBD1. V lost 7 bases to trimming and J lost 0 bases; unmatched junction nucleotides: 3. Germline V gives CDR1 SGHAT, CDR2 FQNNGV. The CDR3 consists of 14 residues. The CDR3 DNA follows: TGTGCCAGCAAGGGACAGAGCTCCTACAATGAGCAGTTCTTC. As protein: CASKGQSSYNEQFF.

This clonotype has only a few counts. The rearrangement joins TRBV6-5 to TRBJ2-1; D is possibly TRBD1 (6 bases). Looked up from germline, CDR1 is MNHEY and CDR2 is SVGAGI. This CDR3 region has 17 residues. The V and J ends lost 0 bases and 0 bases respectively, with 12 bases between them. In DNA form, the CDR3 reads TGTGCCAGCAGTTACTCCCGGGACACGAGCTCCTACAATGAGCAGTTCTTC. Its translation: CASSYSRDTSSYNEQFF.

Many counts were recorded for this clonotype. This CDR3 is CASSLALATDTQYF. DNA for the CDR3: TGCGCCAGCAGCTTGGCGCTAGCGACAGATACGCAGTATTTT. The chain has TRBV5-1 and TRBJ2-3; D is perhaps TRBD2 (6 bases). Germline V gene data show CDR1 as SGHRS and CDR2 as YFSETQ. The CDR3 contains 14 residues. Between the trimmed V and J ends, which lost 0 bases and 3 bases, there was a span of 8 bases. Variable domain in full (rest from reference TRBV5-1 and TRBJ2-3): KAGVTQTPRYLIKTRGQQVTLSCSPISGHRSVSWYQQTPGQGLQFLFEYFSETQRNKGNFPGRFSGRQFSNSRSEMNVSTLELGDSALYLCASSLALATDTQYFGPGTRLTVL.